This T cell receptor beta chain was sequenced in a study of T cell repertoires in cytomegalovirus infection. Findings of the study overall: There were HLA-C-restricted CMV-specific TCR beta clonotypes dominating the ex vivo response.

TCRdb reprocessed the reads with MiXCR, giving one entry per CDR3 protein. The sample includes some 700,000 distinct CDR3 sequences, roughly a third of them seen just once. Worth noting for this clonotype: Its target is unknown. One junction end disagrees with the germline gene, perhaps due to a read error.

Germline values: CDR1 MGHRA, CDR2 YSYEKL. The CDR3 runs 17 residues. This clonotype originated in a human donor in good health (CMV status not recorded). Some clones in this sample may be carry-over from other donors' samples. The V call is TRBV4-1, the J call TRBJ1-6, with D possibly TRBD1 on 5 matching bases. Sample: PBMCs. CDR3 protein: CASSLYGTDQMNSPLHF. CDR3 nucleotide sequence: TGTGCCAGCAGCCTTTACGGGACCGACCAAATGAATTCACCCCTCCACTTT.